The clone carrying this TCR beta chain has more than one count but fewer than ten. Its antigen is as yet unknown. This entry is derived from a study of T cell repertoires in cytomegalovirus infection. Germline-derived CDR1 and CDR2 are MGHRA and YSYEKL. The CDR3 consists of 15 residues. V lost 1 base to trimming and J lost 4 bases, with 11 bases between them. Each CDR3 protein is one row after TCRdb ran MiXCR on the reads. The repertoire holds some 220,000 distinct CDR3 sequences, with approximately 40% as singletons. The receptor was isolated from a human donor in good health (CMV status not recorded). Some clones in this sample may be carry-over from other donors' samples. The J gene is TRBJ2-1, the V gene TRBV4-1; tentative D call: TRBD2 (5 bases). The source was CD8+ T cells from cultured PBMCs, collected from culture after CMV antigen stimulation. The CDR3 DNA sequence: TGCGCCAGCAGCCAAGGATGGGGAGAATACAATGAGCAGTTCTTC. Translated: CASSQGWGEYNEQFF.